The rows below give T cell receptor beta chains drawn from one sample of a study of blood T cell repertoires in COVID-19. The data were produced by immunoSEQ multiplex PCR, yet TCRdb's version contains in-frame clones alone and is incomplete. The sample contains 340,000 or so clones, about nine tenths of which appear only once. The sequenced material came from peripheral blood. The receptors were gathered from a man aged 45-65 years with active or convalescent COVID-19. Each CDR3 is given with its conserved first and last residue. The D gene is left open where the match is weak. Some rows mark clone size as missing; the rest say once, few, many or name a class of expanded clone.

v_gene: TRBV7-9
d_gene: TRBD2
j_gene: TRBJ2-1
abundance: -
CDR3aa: CASSLASGRDNNEQFF
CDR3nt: TGTGCCAGCAGCTTAGCTAGCGGGAGGGACAACAATGAGCAGTTCTTC

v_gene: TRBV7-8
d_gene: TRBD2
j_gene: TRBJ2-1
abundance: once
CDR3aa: CASSPGGRDEDEQFF
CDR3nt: TGTGCCAGCAGCCCGGGGGGGAGGGATGAGGATGAGCAGTTCTTC

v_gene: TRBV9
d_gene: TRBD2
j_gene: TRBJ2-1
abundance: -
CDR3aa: CASSATSRNEQFF
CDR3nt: TGTGCCAGCAGCGCGACTAGCCGCAATGAGCAGTTCTTC

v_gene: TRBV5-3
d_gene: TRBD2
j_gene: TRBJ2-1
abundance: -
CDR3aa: CARSLERERYNEQFF
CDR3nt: TGTGCCAGAAGCCTAGAGCGGGAAAGATACAATGAGCAGTTCTTC

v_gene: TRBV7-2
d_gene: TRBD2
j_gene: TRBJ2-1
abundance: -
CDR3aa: CASSLASGGAGLNEQFF
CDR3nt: TGTGCCAGCAGCTTAGCTAGCGGGGGGGCTGGTCTGAATGAGCAGTTCTTC

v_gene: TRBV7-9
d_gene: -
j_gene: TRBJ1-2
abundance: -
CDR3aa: CASSQGGGYTF
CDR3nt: TGTGCCAGCAGCCAGGGCGGTGGCTACACCTTC

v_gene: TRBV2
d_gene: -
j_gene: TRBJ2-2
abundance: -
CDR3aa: CASSVDLTGELFF
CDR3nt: TGTGCCAGCAGTGTTGACTTGACCGGGGAGCTGTTTTTT

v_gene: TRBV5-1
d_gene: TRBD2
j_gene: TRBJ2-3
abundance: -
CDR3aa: CASSLGVAGAGDTQYF
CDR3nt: TGCGCCAGCAGCTTGGGGGTAGCGGGAGCGGGAGATACGCAGTATTTT

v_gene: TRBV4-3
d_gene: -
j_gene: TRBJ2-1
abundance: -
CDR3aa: CASSQDRVRGEQFF
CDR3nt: TGCGCCAGCAGCCAAGATAGGGTGCGAGGGGAGCAGTTCTTC

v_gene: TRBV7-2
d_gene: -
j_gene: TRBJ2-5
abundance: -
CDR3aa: CASSRYPYQETQYF
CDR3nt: TGTGCCAGCAGCCGGTACCCGTACCAAGAGACCCAGTACTTC

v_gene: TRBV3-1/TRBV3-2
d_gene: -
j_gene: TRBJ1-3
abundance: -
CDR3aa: CASSQGTMFSGSGNTIYF
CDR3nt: TGTGCCAGCAGCCAAGGAACGATGTTTTCAGGGTCTGGAAACACCATATATTTT

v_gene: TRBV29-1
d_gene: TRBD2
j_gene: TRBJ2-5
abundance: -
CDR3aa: CSVTPGGAGETQYF
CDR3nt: TGCAGCGTTACTCCCGGGGGGGCAGGGGAGACCCAGTACTTC

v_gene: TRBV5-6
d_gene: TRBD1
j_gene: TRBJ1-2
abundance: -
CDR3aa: CASSSLAGGHGYTF
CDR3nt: TGTGCCAGCAGCTCCCTGGCAGGGGGACATGGCTACACCTTC

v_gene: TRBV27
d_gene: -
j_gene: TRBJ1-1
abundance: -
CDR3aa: CASSYKMNTEAFF
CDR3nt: TGTGCCAGCAGTTATAAAATGAACACTGAAGCTTTCTTT

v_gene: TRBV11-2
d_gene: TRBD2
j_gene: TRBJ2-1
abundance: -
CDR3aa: CASRRIAGANNEQFF
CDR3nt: TGTGCCAGCAGACGTATAGCGGGGGCTAACAATGAGCAGTTCTTC

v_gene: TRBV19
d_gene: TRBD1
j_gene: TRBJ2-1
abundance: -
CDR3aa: CASSIGTGYNEQFF
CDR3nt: TGTGCCAGTAGTATAGGGACAGGGTACAATGAGCAGTTCTTC